This T cell receptor beta chain stems from a study of T cells in Graves' hyperthyroidism and ophthalmopathy. Study-wide findings and caveats: Ophthalmopathy was distinguished from stable hyperthyroidism by 13 V-J signatures.

This clonotype has at least ten counts. No antigen is known for it. Inclusion characteristics of ophthalmopathy patients comprised a Clinical Activity Score of at least 3, a NOSPECS grade of at least 4, and duration under 3 months. Germline V gene lookup returns CDR1 SGHAT and CDR2 FQNNGV. The CDR3 is 19 amino acids. J gave up 6 bases and V 5 bases, and 19 bases lay outside the gene matches. Authors of the study amplified TCR beta CDR3 regions from RNA transcripts. The HTBI primer set was used in a first-round RT-PCR of the TCR CDR3. TCRdb ran MiXCR on the multiplex PCR reads and lists one entry per CDR3 protein. Of under 500,000 distinct CDR3 sequences listed, around 15% are singletons.

V is TRBV11-2 and J is TRBJ2-1; 10 bases fit TRBD2. The specimen was blood. The TCR originated in a man in his fifties with Graves' ophthalmopathy. In DNA form, the CDR3 reads TGTGCCAGCAGCCCCCGCCCTAGCGGGAGTCGGTTAGATCCCAATGAGCAGTTCTTC. Protein: CASSPRPSGSRLDPNEQFF.